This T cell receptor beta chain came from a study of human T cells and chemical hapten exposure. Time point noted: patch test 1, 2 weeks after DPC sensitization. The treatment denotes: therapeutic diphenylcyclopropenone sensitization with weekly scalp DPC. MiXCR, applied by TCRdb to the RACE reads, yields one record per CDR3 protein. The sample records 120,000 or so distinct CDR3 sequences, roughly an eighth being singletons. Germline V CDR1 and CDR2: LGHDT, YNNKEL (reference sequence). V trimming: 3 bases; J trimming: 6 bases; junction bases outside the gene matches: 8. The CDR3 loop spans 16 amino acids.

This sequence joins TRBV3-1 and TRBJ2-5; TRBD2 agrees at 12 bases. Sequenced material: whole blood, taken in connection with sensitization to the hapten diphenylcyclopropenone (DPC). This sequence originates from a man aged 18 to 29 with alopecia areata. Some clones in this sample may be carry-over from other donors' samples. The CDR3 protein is CASSHSASGGAKTQYF. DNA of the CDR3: TGTGCCAGCAGCCATTCGGCTAGCGGGGGGGCTAAGACCCAGTACTTC.